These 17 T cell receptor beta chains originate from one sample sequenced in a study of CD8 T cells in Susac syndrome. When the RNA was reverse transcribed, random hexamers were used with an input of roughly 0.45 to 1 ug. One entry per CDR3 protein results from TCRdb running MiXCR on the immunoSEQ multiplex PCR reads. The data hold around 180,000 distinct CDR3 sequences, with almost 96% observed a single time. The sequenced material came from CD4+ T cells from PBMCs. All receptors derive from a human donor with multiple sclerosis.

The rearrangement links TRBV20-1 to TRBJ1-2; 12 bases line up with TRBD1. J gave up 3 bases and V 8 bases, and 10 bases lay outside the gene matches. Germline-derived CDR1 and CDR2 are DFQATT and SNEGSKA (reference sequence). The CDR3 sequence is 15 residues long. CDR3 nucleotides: TGCAGTCAAGTCCCGGGACAGGGGGCCCACTATGGCTACACCTTC. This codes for CSQVPGQGAHYGYTF.

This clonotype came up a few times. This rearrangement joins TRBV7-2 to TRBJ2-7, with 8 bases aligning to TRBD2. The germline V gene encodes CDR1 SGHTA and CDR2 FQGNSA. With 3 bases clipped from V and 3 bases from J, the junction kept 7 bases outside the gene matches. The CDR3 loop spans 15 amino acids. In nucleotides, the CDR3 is TGTGCCAGCAGCTTGTTCGCGGGGGGCCTCTACGAGCAGTACTTC. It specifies CASSLFAGGLYEQYF. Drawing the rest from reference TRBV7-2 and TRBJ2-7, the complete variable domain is GAGVSQSPSNKVTEKGKDVELRCDPISGHTALYWYRQSLGQGLEFLIYFQGNSAPDKSGLPSDRFSAERTGGSVSTLTIQRTQQEDSAVYLCASSLFAGGLYEQYFGPGTRLTVT.

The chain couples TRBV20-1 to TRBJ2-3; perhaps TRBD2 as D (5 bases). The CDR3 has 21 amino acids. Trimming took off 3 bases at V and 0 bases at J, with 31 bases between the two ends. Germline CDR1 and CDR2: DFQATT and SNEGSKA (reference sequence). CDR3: CSARPIGSRSGVYPSTDTQYF. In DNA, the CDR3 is TGCAGTGCTAGGCCTATCGGGTCTCGTTCCGGGGTATACCCTAGCACAGATACGCAGTATTTT.

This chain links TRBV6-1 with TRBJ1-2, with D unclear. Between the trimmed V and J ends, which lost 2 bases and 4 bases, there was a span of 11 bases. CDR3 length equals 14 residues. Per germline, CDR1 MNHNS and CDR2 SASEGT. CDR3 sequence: CASSESRLSYGYTF. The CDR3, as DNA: TGTGCCAGCAGTGAAAGTAGGCTCTCCTATGGCTACACCTTC.

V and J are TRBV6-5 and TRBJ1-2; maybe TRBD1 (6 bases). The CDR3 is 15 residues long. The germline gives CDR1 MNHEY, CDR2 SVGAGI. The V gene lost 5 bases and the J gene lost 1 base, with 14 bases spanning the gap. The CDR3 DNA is TGTGCCAGCAGTGGAATTATGGACAGTAACTATGGCTACACCTTC. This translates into CASSGIMDSNYGYTF.

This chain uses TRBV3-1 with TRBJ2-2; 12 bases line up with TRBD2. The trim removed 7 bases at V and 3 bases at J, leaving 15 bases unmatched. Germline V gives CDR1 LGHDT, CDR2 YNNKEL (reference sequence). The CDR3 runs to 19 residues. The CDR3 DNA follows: TGTGCCAGCACCCCTGTGGCTAGCGGGGGGGGAATTTACACCGGGGAGCTGTTTTTT. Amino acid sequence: CASTPVASGGGIYTGELFF. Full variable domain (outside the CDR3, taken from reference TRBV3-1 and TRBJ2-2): DTAVSQTPKYLVTQMGNDKSIKCEQNLGHDTMYWYKQDSKKFLKIMFSYNNKELIINETVPNRFSPKSPDKAHLNLHINSLELGDSAVYFCASTPVASGGGIYTGELFFGEGSRLTVL.

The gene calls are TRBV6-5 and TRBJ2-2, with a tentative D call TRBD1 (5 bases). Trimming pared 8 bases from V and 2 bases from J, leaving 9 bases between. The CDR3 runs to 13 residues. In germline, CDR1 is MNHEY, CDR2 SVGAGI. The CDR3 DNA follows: TGTGCCAGCTGGGGCTTAAACACCGGGGAGCTGTTTTTT. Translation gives CASWGLNTGELFF.

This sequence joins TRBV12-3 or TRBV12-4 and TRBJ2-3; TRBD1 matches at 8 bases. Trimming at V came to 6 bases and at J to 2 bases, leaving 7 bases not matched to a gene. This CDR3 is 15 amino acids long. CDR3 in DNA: TGTGCCAGCAGCCTCGACAGGGGAGACACAGATACGCAGTATTTT. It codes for CASSLDRGDTDTQYF.

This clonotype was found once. The CDR3 region has the DNA TGCAGTGCTAGGGTCCCATCAGGGGCCACAGATACGCAGTATTTT. Translated: CSARVPSGATDTQYF. The chain links TRBV20-1 to TRBJ2-3, with D maybe TRBD1 (6 bases). There are 15 residues in the CDR3. In germline, CDR1 is DFQATT, CDR2 SNEGSKA (reference sequence). The germline V and J ends were trimmed by 3 bases and 2 bases, with 15 bases remaining between them.

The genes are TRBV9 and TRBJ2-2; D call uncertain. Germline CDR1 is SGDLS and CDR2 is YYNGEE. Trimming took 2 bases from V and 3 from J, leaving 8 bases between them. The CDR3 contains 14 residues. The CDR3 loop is CASSVGVYTGELFF. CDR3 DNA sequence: TGTGCCAGCAGCGTTGGGGTTTACACCGGGGAGCTGTTTTTT. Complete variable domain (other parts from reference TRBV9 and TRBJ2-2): DSGVTQTPKHLITATGQRVTLRCSPRSGDLSVYWYQQSLDQGLQFLIQYYNGEERAKGNILERFSAQQFPDLHSELNLSSLELGDSALYFCASSVGVYTGELFFGEGSRLTVL.

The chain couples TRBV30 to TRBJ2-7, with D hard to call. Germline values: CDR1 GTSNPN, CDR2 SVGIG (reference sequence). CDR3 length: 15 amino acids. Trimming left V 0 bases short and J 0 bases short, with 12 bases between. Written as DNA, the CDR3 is TGTGCCTGGAGTGTATCGTTGACATACTCCTACGAGCAGTACTTC. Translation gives CAWSVSLTYSYEQYF. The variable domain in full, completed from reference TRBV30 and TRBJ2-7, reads SQTIHQWPATLVQPVGSPLSLECTVEGTSNPNLYWYRQAAGRGLQLLFYSVGIGQISSEVPQNLSASRPQDRQFILSSKKLLLSDSGFYLCAWSVSLTYSYEQYFGPGTRLTVT.

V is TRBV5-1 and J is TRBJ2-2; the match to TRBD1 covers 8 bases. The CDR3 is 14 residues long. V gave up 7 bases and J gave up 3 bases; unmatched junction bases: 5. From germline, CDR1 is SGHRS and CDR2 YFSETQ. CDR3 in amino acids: CASSRGQDTGELFF. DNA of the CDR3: TGCGCCAGCTCGAGGGGACAGGACACCGGGGAGCTGTTTTTT.

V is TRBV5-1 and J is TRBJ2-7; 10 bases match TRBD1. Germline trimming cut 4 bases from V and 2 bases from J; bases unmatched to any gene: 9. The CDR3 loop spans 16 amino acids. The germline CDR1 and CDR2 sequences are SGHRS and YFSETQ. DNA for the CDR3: TGCGCCAGCAGCCCTCCGGGACAGGGGCTCCCCTACGAGCAGTACTTC. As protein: CASSPPGQGLPYEQYF.

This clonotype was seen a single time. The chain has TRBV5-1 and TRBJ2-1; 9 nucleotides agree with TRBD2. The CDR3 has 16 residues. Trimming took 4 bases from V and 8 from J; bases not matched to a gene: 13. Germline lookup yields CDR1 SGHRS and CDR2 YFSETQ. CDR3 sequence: CASSPEGRGGFDEQFF. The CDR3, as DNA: TGCGCCAGCAGCCCCGAAGGGCGGGGGGGCTTCGATGAGCAGTTCTTC.

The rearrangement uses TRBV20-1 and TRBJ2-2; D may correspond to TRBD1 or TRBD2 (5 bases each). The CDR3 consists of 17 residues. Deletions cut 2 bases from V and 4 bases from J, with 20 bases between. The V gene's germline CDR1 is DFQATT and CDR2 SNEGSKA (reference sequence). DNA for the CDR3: TGCAGTGCTAGACCCCTCCGAGGGGCCGTGGGCACCGGGGAGCTGTTTTTT. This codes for CSARPLRGAVGTGELFF.

The CDR3, as DNA: TGTGCCAGCAGTGAAGGGTCGGGGGGCCGCAGCAATCAGCCCCAGCATTTT. Translated, it gives CASSEGSGGRSNQPQHF. This chain uses TRBV2 with TRBJ1-5, with TRBD1 as a possible D gene (6 bases). The V end lost 1 base, the J end lost 1 base, and 14 bases lay between the germline ends. CDR1 SNHLY and CDR2 FYNNEI come from the germline V gene. This CDR3 is 17 amino acids long.

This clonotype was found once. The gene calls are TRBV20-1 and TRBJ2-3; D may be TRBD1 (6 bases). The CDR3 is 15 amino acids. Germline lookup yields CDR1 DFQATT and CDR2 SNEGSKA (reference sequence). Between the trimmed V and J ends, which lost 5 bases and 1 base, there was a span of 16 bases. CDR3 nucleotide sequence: TGCAGTGCTTTCACAGGGAAGTCCGGCACAGATACGCAGTATTTT. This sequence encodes CSAFTGKSGTDTQYF.